Listed here are 13 T cell receptor beta chains from one sample, sequenced in a study of PD-1 blockade in classical Hodgkin lymphoma. Every one of the patients relapsed after autologous stem cell transplantation (brentuximab vedotin exposure was variable). Libraries were prepared by immunoSEQ multiplex PCR; TCRdb keeps only in-frame clonotypes and omits some of them. Of tens of thousands of clones listed, 80% to 90% were seen once; the top ten hold about 15%. The sequencing here drew on peripheral blood mononuclear cells (PBMCs), taken at baseline. All receptors derive from a human donor with classical Hodgkin lymphoma.

The chain carries TRBV10-3 and TRBJ2-7; no definite D call. Germline assignment: CDR1 ENHRY and CDR2 SYGVKD. The CDR3 spans 14 residues. V shed 0 bases and J shed 6 bases, with 12 bases lying between them. The CDR3 protein is CAISESGSQGEQYF. DNA of the CDR3: TGTGCCATCAGTGAGTCTGGCAGCCAAGGCGAGCAGTACTTC.

This clone was counted between two and nine times. J is TRBJ2-2 and V is TRBV5-1, with 10 bases aligning to TRBD2. This CDR3 is 16 amino acids long. Germline V gives CDR1 SGHRS, CDR2 YFSETQ. Losses at the gene ends were 0 bases for V and 7 bases for J; bases not matched to a gene: 6. The CDR3 here is CASSLEGLAVDGELFF. The CDR3, as DNA: TGCGCCAGCAGCTTGGAAGGACTAGCGGTCGACGGGGAGCTGTTTTTT. Variable domain in full (rest from reference TRBV5-1 and TRBJ2-2): KAGVTQTPRYLIKTRGQQVTLSCSPISGHRSVSWYQQTPGQGLQFLFEYFSETQRNKGNFPGRFSGRQFSNSRSEMNVSTLELGDSALYLCASSLEGLAVDGELFFGEGSRLTVL.

This clone appeared once. The chain has TRBV5-1 and TRBJ2-7; D ambiguous. This CDR3 is 11 amino acids long. The germline V gene encodes CDR1 SGHRS and CDR2 YFSETQ. Trimming shortened V by 3 bases and J by 7 bases, and 8 bases separated the two germline ends. This chain's CDR3 is CASSSGWEQYF. The CDR3, as DNA: TGCGCCAGCAGCTCGGGTTGGGAGCAGTACTTC.

This clone was counted once. The V and J genes are TRBV9 and TRBJ2-7; 7 bases align to TRBD1. This CDR3 has 15 amino acids. Unmatched junction bases numbered 10, after V lost 4 bases and J lost 3 bases. Germline V gene sequence: CDR1 SGDLS, CDR2 YYNGEE. The CDR3 DNA follows: TGTGCCAGCAGCCCTACAGGGGAAGGGTTCTACGAGCAGTACTTC. Protein sequence: CASSPTGEGFYEQYF.

This chain connects TRBV6-6 to TRBJ2-2, with D unclear. The germline gives CDR1 MNHNY, CDR2 SVGAGI (reference sequence). The CDR3 runs to 12 residues. Trimming left V 10 bases short and J 6 bases short, with 12 bases between. The DNA for the CDR3 is TGTGCCACCACCAGTCATCCCGGGGAGCTGTTTTTT. It codes for CATTSHPGELFF.

The chain uses TRBV7-9 and TRBJ2-7; tentative D call: TRBD2 (5 bases). Trimming removed 5 bases from V and 3 bases from J, with 17 bases in between. Looked up from germline, CDR1 is SEHNR and CDR2 is FQNEAQ (reference sequence). This CDR3 comprises 15 residues. CDR3 sequence: CASSPPGLTNYEQYF. The CDR3 DNA reads as TGTGCCAGCAGCCCACCTGGACTGACTAACTACGAGCAGTACTTC.

This clone was counted once. This chain joins TRBV6-5 and TRBJ2-7, with 7 bases matching TRBD2. Germline CDR1 MNHEY, CDR2 SVGAGI. CDR3 length equals 12 residues. V dropped 2 bases and J dropped 10; count of bases not matched to a gene: 5. The CDR3 loop reads CASSYGRGLQYF. CDR3 coding DNA: TGTGCCAGCAGTTACGGGAGGGGCCTTCAGTACTTC.

The rearrangement joins TRBV20-1 to TRBJ1-1; D is unclear. Germline V gives CDR1 DFQATT, CDR2 SNEGSKA (reference sequence). The germline V and J ends were trimmed by 0 bases and 3 bases, with 2 bases remaining between them. The CDR3 runs to 11 residues. The CDR3 protein is CSARDYTEAFF. CDR3 in DNA: TGCAGTGCTAGAGACTACACTGAAGCTTTCTTT.

V and J are TRBV30 and TRBJ1-5, with 7 bases lining up with TRBD1. Germline CDR1 reads GTSNPN; CDR2 reads SVGIG (reference sequence). V shed 2 bases and J 4 bases; nucleotides not matched to a gene: 5. This CDR3 has 14 residues. CDR3 in DNA: TGTGCCTGGAGTATCGGGACAGAAAATCAGCCCCAGCATTTT. This encodes CAWSIGTENQPQHF.

The J gene is TRBJ1-2, the V gene TRBV13; 7 positions agree with TRBD1. Trimming cost V 5 bases and J 3 bases; bases outside gene matches: 9. This CDR3 has 15 residues. Germline V gene sequence: CDR1 PRHDT, CDR2 FYEKMQ (reference sequence). CDR3 in DNA: TGTGCCAGCAGCCCCTGGACAGGTAGTCACTATGGCTACACCTTC. Protein product: CASSPWTGSHYGYTF.

This chain joins TRBV30 and TRBJ2-1; weak D call: TRBD1 (6 bases). Germline lookup yields CDR1 GTSNPN and CDR2 SVGIG (reference sequence). V was cut by 8 bases and J by 3 bases, with 14 bases left in between. This CDR3 has 13 residues. CDR3 region: CASEEDSYNEQFF. The CDR3 nucleotides are TGTGCCAGCGAAGAGGACAGCTACAATGAGCAGTTCTTC.

The chain combines TRBV7-9 with TRBJ2-7; perhaps TRBD1 as D (6 bases). The V gene lost 4 bases and the J gene lost 2 bases, with 12 bases spanning the gap. The CDR3 is 14 amino acids. Germline V gene sequence: CDR1 SEHNR, CDR2 FQNEAQ (reference sequence). For the CDR3, the DNA is TGTGCCAGCAGCTGGGACACTGGCCCCTACGAGCAGTACTTC. Translated: CASSWDTGPYEQYF.

The rearrangement links TRBV2 to TRBJ1-1; TRBD1 is a possible D gene (6 bases). V was shortened by 7 bases and J by 3 bases, with 15 bases between the two germline ends. The V gene's germline CDR1 is SNHLY and CDR2 FYNNEI. The CDR3 is 14 amino acids. CDR3 residues: CASTSQRGDTEAFF. CDR3 in DNA: TGTGCCAGCACCTCTCAAAGGGGGGACACTGAAGCTTTCTTT.